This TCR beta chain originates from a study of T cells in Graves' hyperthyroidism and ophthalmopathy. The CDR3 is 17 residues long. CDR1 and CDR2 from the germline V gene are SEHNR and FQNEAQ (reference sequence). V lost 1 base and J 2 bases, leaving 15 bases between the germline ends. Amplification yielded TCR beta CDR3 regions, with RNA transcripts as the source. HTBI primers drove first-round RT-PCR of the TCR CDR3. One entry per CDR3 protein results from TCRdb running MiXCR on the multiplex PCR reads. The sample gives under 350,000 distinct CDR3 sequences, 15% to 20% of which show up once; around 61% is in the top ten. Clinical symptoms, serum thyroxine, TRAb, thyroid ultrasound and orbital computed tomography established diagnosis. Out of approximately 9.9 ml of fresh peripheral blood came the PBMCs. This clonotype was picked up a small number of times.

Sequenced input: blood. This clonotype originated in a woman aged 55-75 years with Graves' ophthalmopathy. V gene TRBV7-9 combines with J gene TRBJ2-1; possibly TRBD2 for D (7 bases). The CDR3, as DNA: TGTGCCAGCAGCTTAGGAGGGGGGGGGTTAACCTACAATGAGCAGTTCTTC. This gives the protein CASSLGGGGLTYNEQFF.